What follows is one T cell receptor beta chain and its context. Its antigen is undetermined. The data were obtained in a study of shared clonotypes between healthy human individuals. CD45RO-negative CD8 cells positively selected for CCR7 made up the naive population, which excluded terminally differentiated effector memory CD45RA+ cells. All participating donors were Caucasian adults from Nashville, Tennessee. Per germline, CDR1 SGHTS and CDR2 YDEGEE. This CDR3 is built from 17 residues. V was cut by 4 bases and J by 6 bases, with 23 bases left in between. Study observations and caveats: Non-shared clonotypes had lower generation probabilities than clonotypes shared by all four sorted-subset donors.

Over several immunoSEQ plates, each subset's genomic DNA was distributed in even portions. In the sorted-subset replicate PCRs, approximately 200 ng DNA, tens of thousands of T cell genomes, was used. Profiled with immunoSEQ multiplex PCR; TCRdb holds only in-frame clones, not every one. The table shows about 2.1 million clones, with approximately 94% occurring only once. This chain connects TRBV5-8 to TRBJ2-1; either TRBD1 or TRBD2 may supply D (5 bases each). The sequence was obtained from a man between 18 and 35 years old in good health. Some clones in this sample may be carry-over from other donors' samples. Sequencing was done on a sample of naive CD8+ T cells from PBMCs. The CDR3 is CASSPLPQGTGLNEQFF. CDR3 in DNA: TGTGCCAGCAGCCCACTTCCTCAGGGAACGGGGCTCAATGAGCAGTTCTTC.